This entry lists 22 T cell receptor beta chains sequenced from one sample in a study of blood T cell repertoires in COVID-19. Data came from immunoSEQ multiplex PCR; TCRdb stores just in-frame clones and leaves some out. The profile shows 50,000 to 70,000 clones, around 87% of them singletons. Sequenced input: peripheral blood. These receptor sequences come from a man in his sixties with active or convalescent COVID-19.

This rearrangement joins TRBV19 to TRBJ2-3; 8 nucleotides agree with TRBD1. The CDR3 is 16 residues long. V lost 9 bases and J lost 3; bases outside the gene matches: 14. Germline V gene lookup returns CDR1 LNHDA and CDR2 SQIVND (reference sequence). CDR3 sequence reads: CASMRPGGRGTDTQYF. The CDR3 DNA reads TGTGCCAGCATGCGGCCAGGGGGCAGGGGAACAGATACGCAGTATTTT.

The J gene is TRBJ1-4, the V gene TRBV5-5; perhaps TRBD1 as D (6 bases). V was cut by 0 bases and J by 7 bases, with 10 bases left in between. This CDR3 is 14 amino acids long. Germline V gives CDR1 SGHKS, CDR2 YYEKEE (reference sequence). The CDR3 loop reads CASSLEAGVEKLFF. In DNA form, the CDR3 reads TGTGCCAGCAGCTTGGAGGCAGGGGTTGAAAAACTGTTTTTT.

This chain links TRBV7-2 with TRBJ2-1, with TRBD1 matching 7 bases. Germline loops: CDR1 SGHTA, CDR2 FQGNSA. The CDR3 consists of 13 residues. The V and J ends lost 3 bases and 15 bases, in that order; junction bases with no gene match: 11. The CDR3 here is CASSFSMTGSLFF. As DNA, the CDR3 is TGTGCCAGCAGCTTCTCGATGACAGGGTCTCTGTTCTTC.

The genes are TRBV7-6 and TRBJ2-7, with TRBD2 matching over 14 bases. J gave up 3 bases and V 6 bases, and 10 bases lay outside the gene matches. Germline CDR1 reads SGHVS; CDR2 reads FNYEAQ. The CDR3 has 17 residues. DNA for the CDR3: TGTGCCAGCAGTCAGGGGGGACTAGCGGGAGTGATCTACGAGCAGTACTTC. Encoded protein: CASSQGGLAGVIYEQYF. The full variable domain, in which reference TRBV7-6 and TRBJ2-7 provide the parts outside the CDR3, is GAGVSQSPRYKVTKRGQDVALRCDPISGHVSLYWYRQALGQGPEFLTYFNYEAQQDKSGLPNDRFSAERPEGSISTLTIQRTEQRDSAMYRCASSQGGLAGVIYEQYFGPGTRLTVT.

The chain links TRBV4-3 to TRBJ2-7, with TRBD1 identical over 7 bases. The V segment lost 2 bases and the J segment 2 bases; nucleotides outside the gene matches: 6. Looked up from germline, CDR1 is LGHNA and CDR2 is YSLEER. This CDR3 spans 15 amino acids. CDR3 sequence reads: CASSQTGVPPYEQYF. Here the CDR3 DNA reads TGCGCCAGCAGCCAAACAGGGGTGCCCCCCTACGAGCAGTACTTC.

This chain connects TRBV5-1 to TRBJ2-1; no clear D. Trimming shortened V by 2 bases and J by 8 bases, and 8 bases separated the two germline ends. Germline V lookup: CDR1 SGHRS, CDR2 YFSETQ. CDR3 size: 12 residues. CDR3 sequence reads: CASSFRYDEQFF. CDR3 DNA: TGCGCCAGCAGCTTCAGGTACGATGAGCAGTTCTTC. Supplemented by reference TRBV5-1 and TRBJ2-1, the full variable domain reads KAGVTQTPRYLIKTRGQQVTLSCSPISGHRSVSWYQQTPGQGLQFLFEYFSETQRNKGNFPGRFSGRQFSNSRSEMNVSTLELGDSALYLCASSFRYDEQFFGPGTRLTVL.

The chain recombines TRBV5-8 with TRBJ2-6; D might be TRBD1 (6 bases). V was trimmed by 1 base and J by 0 bases, leaving 11 bases between them. The CDR3 covers 17 residues. CDR1 SGHTS and CDR2 YDEGEE come from the germline V gene. CDR3 in DNA: TGTGCCAGCAGCTTGACAGGGACCTACTCTGGGGCCAACGTCCTGACTTTC. Amino acids: CASSLTGTYSGANVLTF.

The rearrangement links TRBV19 to TRBJ1-1, with D unclear. The CDR3 has 14 residues. CDR1 is LNHDA, CDR2 SQIVND, per germline (reference sequence). Trimming cost V 4 bases and J 0 bases, with 9 bases left between them. The CDR3 loop reads CASSTPGMNTEAFF. The DNA of the CDR3 is TGTGCCAGTAGTACCCCCGGTATGAACACTGAAGCTTTCTTT. Full variable domain (rest looked up from reference TRBV19 and TRBJ1-1): DGGITQSPKYLFRKEGQNVTLSCEQNLNHDAMYWYRQDPGQGLRLIYYSQIVNDFQKGDIAEGYSVSREKKESFPLTVTSAQKNPTAFYLCASSTPGMNTEAFFGQGTRLTVV.

The chain recombines TRBV28 with TRBJ2-7, with 7 nucleotides matching TRBD1. Germline CDR1 is MDHEN and CDR2 is SYDVKM. The CDR3 is 14 residues long. Trimming removed 9 bases from V and 4 bases from J; junction bases left unmatched: 12. The CDR3 here is CASTPTGARYEQYF. CDR3 bases: TGTGCCAGTACTCCAACAGGGGCGCGGTACGAGCAGTACTTC.

This chain's CDR3 is CASRPLARYEQYF. CDR3 sequence (DNA): TGCGCCAGCCGGCCTCTAGCTCGCTACGAGCAGTACTTC. The chain couples TRBV5-1 to TRBJ2-7; D is perhaps TRBD2 (5 bases). Looked up from germline, CDR1 is SGHRS and CDR2 is YFSETQ. The ends were cut back, 7 bases at V and 3 bases at J, with 14 bases in the middle. CDR3 size: 13 residues.

This clone was seen a single time. The J gene is TRBJ1-1, the V gene TRBV28; a weak D match, TRBD1 (5 bases). V shed 7 bases and J shed 6 bases, with 12 bases lying between them. Germline V gene lookup returns CDR1 MDHEN and CDR2 SYDVKM. The CDR3 spans 12 residues. CDR3 loop: CASTSGRAEAFF. As DNA, the CDR3 is TGTGCCAGCACCAGTGGCAGGGCTGAAGCTTTCTTT.

V usage is TRBV23-1 and J usage is TRBJ2-7, with TRBD2 matching over 15 bases. TRBV23-1 is sorted into the ORF group, with uncertain function. The CDR3 spans 20 residues. Germline trimming cut 4 bases from V and 5 bases from J; bases unmatched to any gene: 18. The CDR3 region is CASSLPMGTSGRLGGDEQYF. The CDR3, as DNA: TGCGCCAGCAGTCTCCCCATGGGGACTAGCGGGAGGCTCGGGGGAGACGAGCAGTACTTC.

This sequence joins TRBV18 and TRBJ2-7; 8 bases agree with TRBD2. The CDR3 sequence is 16 residues long. CDR1 and CDR2 (germline): KGHSH, LQKENI. The V segment lost 2 bases and the J segment 7 bases; nucleotides outside the gene matches: 13. CDR3 region: CASSPGDGGVTREQYF. CDR3 bases: TGTGCCAGCTCACCAGGAGACGGGGGGGTAACTAGAGAGCAGTACTTC. The complete variable domain, with remaining parts taken from reference TRBV18 and TRBJ2-7, reads NAGVMQNPRHLVRRRGQEARLRCSPMKGHSHVYWYRQLPEEGLKFMVYLQKENIIDESGMPKERFSAEFPKEGPSILRIQQVVRGDSAAYFCASSPGDGGVTREQYFGPGTRLTVT.

The CDR3 sequence is CASRIRGAGELFF. CDR3 sequence (DNA): TGTGCCAGCAGGATCCGGGGGGCCGGGGAGCTGTTTTTT. The rearrangement uses TRBV11-1 and TRBJ2-2; TRBD2 aligns across 7 bases. Per germline, CDR1 SGHAT and CDR2 FQDESV (reference sequence). The CDR3 runs 13 residues. V lost 6 bases, J lost 6 bases, and 4 bases stayed unmatched.

CDR3 in amino acids: CASSVGQSNTGELFF. CDR3 coding DNA: TGCGCCAGCAGCGTGGGACAGTCGAACACCGGGGAGCTGTTTTTT. This chain connects TRBV5-1 to TRBJ2-2; TRBD1 aligns across 7 bases. The CDR3 consists of 15 residues. Looked up from germline, CDR1 is SGHRS and CDR2 is YFSETQ. V was clipped by 4 bases and J by 0 bases; unmatched bases: 3.

V and J are TRBV5-1 and TRBJ2-7; TRBD1 agrees at 8 bases. CDR3 length: 13 amino acids. The V gene's germline CDR1 is SGHRS and CDR2 YFSETQ. J lost 6 bases, V lost 1 base, and 3 bases had no gene match. CDR3 nucleotide sequence: TGCGCCAGCAGCTTGCAGGGGGCGCGCGAGCAGTACTTC. Encoded protein: CASSLQGAREQYF. Variable domain in full (rest from reference TRBV5-1 and TRBJ2-7): KAGVTQTPRYLIKTRGQQVTLSCSPISGHRSVSWYQQTPGQGLQFLFEYFSETQRNKGNFPGRFSGRQFSNSRSEMNVSTLELGDSALYLCASSLQGAREQYFGPGTRLTVT.

The CDR3 here is CASSWLTGSEKLFF. CDR3 nucleotide sequence: TGCGCCAGCAGCTGGCTAACAGGGTCCGAAAAACTGTTTTTT. This rearrangement joins TRBV5-1 to TRBJ1-4; D might be TRBD1 (6 bases). The CDR3 has 14 amino acids. Germline loops: CDR1 SGHRS, CDR2 YFSETQ. V was shortened by 3 bases and J by 8 bases, with 14 bases between the two germline ends.

Points on this clone: This same CDR3 is encoded by further DNA sequences in the sample. The V and J genes are TRBV5-1 and TRBJ2-2; 7 bases are a match to TRBD1. V shed 3 bases and J 1 base; nucleotides not matched to a gene: 3. The length of the CDR3 is 15 residues. From germline, CDR1 is SGHRS and CDR2 YFSETQ. The CDR3 region is CASSSGQRNTGELFF. In nucleotides, the CDR3 is TGCGCCAGCAGCTCGGGACAGCGGAACACCGGGGAGCTGTTTTTT. Drawing the rest from reference TRBV5-1 and TRBJ2-2, the complete variable domain is KAGVTQTPRYLIKTRGQQVTLSCSPISGHRSVSWYQQTPGQGLQFLFEYFSETQRNKGNFPGRFSGRQFSNSRSEMNVSTLELGDSALYLCASSSGQRNTGELFFGEGSRLTVL.

The chain joins TRBV18 to TRBJ2-3, with D possibly TRBD2 on 5 matching bases. Germline loops: CDR1 KGHSH, CDR2 LQKENI. The CDR3 is 12 amino acids. Between the trimmed V and J ends, which lost 6 bases and 6 bases, there was a span of 10 bases. The CDR3: CASSPAGDTQYF. CDR3 in DNA: TGTGCCAGCTCCCCCGCGGGTGATACGCAGTATTTT.

The chain employs TRBV2 and TRBJ1-2; tentatively, D is TRBD1 (6 bases). The ends were cut back, 0 bases at V and 3 bases at J, with 14 bases in the middle. In germline, CDR1 is SNHLY, CDR2 FYNNEI. The CDR3 runs 16 residues. CDR3 region: CASSEAQGTRDYGYTF. The CDR3 DNA follows: TGTGCCAGCAGTGAAGCGCAGGGGACGAGGGACTATGGCTACACCTTC.

This clone was detected once. The genes are TRBV12-3 or TRBV12-4 and TRBJ1-5; D might be TRBD1 (5 bases). Trimming left V 9 bases short and J 3 bases short, with 9 bases between. The CDR3 sequence is 12 residues long. The chain's CDR3 is CASGQFNQPQHF. DNA of the CDR3: TGTGCCAGTGGACAATTCAATCAGCCCCAGCATTTT.

Only one count was recorded for this clone. V gene TRBV5-8 combines with J gene TRBJ1-6; 8 bases agree with TRBD1. The CDR3 is made up of 17 amino acids. CDR1 and CDR2 (germline): SGHTS, YDEGEE. The trim removed 4 bases at V and 6 bases at J, leaving 12 bases unmatched. CDR3 sequence reads: CASSHRDRRTPNSPLHF. The CDR3, as DNA: TGTGCCAGCAGCCACCGGGACAGGAGAACTCCTAATTCACCCCTCCACTTT.